A single sample is the source of the 28 T cell receptor beta chains below, sequenced in a study of blood T cell repertoires in COVID-19 (TCRdb year 2020). Receptor libraries were prepared by the immunoSEQ multiplex PCR assay. In its TCRdb copy, this immuneACCESS table keeps in-frame sequences only and misses some clones. Where compared with another copy, unresolved V genes explain less than half of these, and the others have no known cause. The table for this sample lists some 150,000 clones; approximately 85% of them were counted only once. The ten biggest clones cover about 1.2% of the sample. Material: peripheral blood. These receptors came from a man between 60 and 75 years old who had recovered from COVID-19.

This clone was seen once. J is TRBJ2-5 and V is TRBV19; 8 bases map to TRBD2. CDR3 length equals 15 residues. The junction had 3 bases not matched to a gene; V was cut back by 0 bases and J by 3 bases. Germline CDR1 and CDR2: LNHDA and SQIVND (reference sequence). CDR3 loop: CASSIELGGEETQYF. CDR3 in DNA: TGTGCCAGTAGTATAGAGCTCGGGGGGGAAGAGACCCAGTACTTC. The whole variable domain, remainder taken from reference TRBV19 and TRBJ2-5, is DGGITQSPKYLFRKEGQNVTLSCEQNLNHDAMYWYRQDPGQGLRLIYYSQIVNDFQKGDIAEGYSVSREKKESFPLTVTSAQKNPTAFYLCASSIELGGEETQYFGPGTRLLVL.

The V and J genes are TRBV6-5 and TRBJ1-2; D possibly corresponds to TRBD1 (6 bases). CDR3 size: 13 residues. In germline, CDR1 is MNHEY, CDR2 SVGAGI. V was shortened by 2 bases and J by 8 bases, with 12 bases between the two germline ends. This chain's CDR3 is CASSYSGGRGYTF. The CDR3 bases are TGTGCCAGCAGTTACAGCGGGGGGCGAGGCTACACCTTC.

DNA for the CDR3: TGTGCCAGCAGTATGGGGTCCCAGGGGGTGGAGACCCAGTACTTC. Residues: CASSMGSQGVETQYF. The rearrangement joins TRBV2 to TRBJ2-5; 7 bases are a match to TRBD1. With 5 bases clipped from V and 5 bases from J, the junction kept 11 bases outside the gene matches. The CDR3 length is 15 residues. The V gene's germline CDR1 is SNHLY and CDR2 FYNNEI.

The gene calls are TRBV3-1 (or the pseudogene TRBV3-2) and TRBJ2-1; 9 bases line up with TRBD2. The CDR3 consists of 17 residues. CDR1 is LGHDT and CDR2 is YNNKEL in the germline V gene (reference sequence). Trimming removed 6 bases from V and 2 bases from J; junction bases left unmatched: 11. CDR3 residues: CASRRSGGPGAYNEQFF. In DNA form, the CDR3 reads TGTGCCAGCAGACGAAGCGGGGGGCCCGGCGCCTACAATGAGCAGTTCTTC.

This clone was detected once. V and J are TRBV7-3 and TRBJ2-6, with TRBD1 identical over 10 bases. J gave up 0 bases and V 0 bases, and 5 bases lay outside the gene matches. This CDR3 is built from 19 residues. CDR1 and CDR2 from the germline V gene are SGHTA and FQGTGA. The CDR3 protein is CASSLTGGTGVSGANVLTF. CDR3 coding DNA: TGTGCCAGCAGCTTAACGGGCGGGACAGGGGTCTCTGGGGCCAACGTCCTGACTTTC.

The J gene is TRBJ2-7, the V gene TRBV19; TRBD2 aligns across 8 bases. With V trimmed by 1 base and J by 0 bases, 2 bases remained unmatched. Germline values: CDR1 LNHDA, CDR2 SQIVND (reference sequence). The CDR3 sequence is 15 residues long. CDR3 bases: TGTGCCAGTAGTATAGTAGCGGGGCGCTCCTACGAGCAGTACTTC. Its protein product is CASSIVAGRSYEQYF. Full variable domain (outside the CDR3, taken from reference TRBV19 and TRBJ2-7): DGGITQSPKYLFRKEGQNVTLSCEQNLNHDAMYWYRQDPGQGLRLIYYSQIVNDFQKGDIAEGYSVSREKKESFPLTVTSAQKNPTAFYLCASSIVAGRSYEQYFGPGTRLTVT.

The chain has TRBV5-5 and TRBJ1-2; D is perhaps TRBD1 (5 bases). Germline V CDR1 and CDR2: SGHKS, YYEKEE (reference sequence). Trimming removed 1 base at V and 2 bases at J, with 9 bases between. The CDR3 spans 14 residues. CDR3 sequence (DNA): TGTGCCAGCAGCTTGCACAGGTGGAACTATGGCTACACCTTC. This encodes CASSLHRWNYGYTF. The full variable domain, in which reference TRBV5-5 and TRBJ1-2 provide the parts outside the CDR3, is DAGVTQSPTHLIKTRGQQVTLRCSPISGHKSVSWYQQVLGQGPQFIFQYYEKEERGRGNFPDRFSARQFPNYSSELNVNALLLGDSALYLCASSLHRWNYGYTFGSGTRLTVV.

The genes are TRBV5-1 and TRBJ2-6, with 7 bases lining up with TRBD2. From germline, CDR1 is SGHRS and CDR2 YFSETQ. The CDR3 totals 17 residues. The V segment lost 1 base and the J segment 0 bases; nucleotides outside the gene matches: 4. CDR3 region: CASSLSGGASGANVLTF. CDR3 DNA sequence: TGCGCCAGCAGCTTGTCGGGAGGAGCCTCTGGGGCCAACGTCCTGACTTTC.

The chain is built from TRBV5-1 and TRBJ1-2; tentative D call: TRBD1 (5 bases). The CDR3 sequence is 13 residues long. Germline V lookup: CDR1 SGHRS, CDR2 YFSETQ. The CDR3 sequence is CTPGKRARRGYTF. The CDR3 nucleotides read TGCACCCCAGGGAAAAGGGCTCGACGTGGCTACACCTTC.

This clone was counted a few times. CDR3 DNA: TGTGCCAGCAGTGAAGCGGTGGGGAGGGTGAGCTCTGGGGCCAACGTCCTGACTTTC. Protein: CASSEAVGRVSSGANVLTF. The rearrangement links TRBV6-1 to TRBJ2-6; 7 bases agree with TRBD2. This CDR3 has 19 residues. Germline loops: CDR1 MNHNS, CDR2 SASEGT. V lost 0 bases and J lost 0; bases outside the gene matches: 8.

This chain connects TRBV7-2 to TRBJ1-1; perhaps TRBD1 as D (6 bases). CDR1 and CDR2 (germline): SGHTA, FQGNSA. Between the trimmed V and J ends, which lost 1 base and 8 bases, there was a span of 11 bases. The CDR3 consists of 13 residues. Here the CDR3 DNA reads TGTGCCAGCAGCTTAGTGACCCAGGGGGAAGCTTTCTTT. This encodes CASSLVTQGEAFF.

The chain joins TRBV7-2 to TRBJ2-5, with 7 bases matching TRBD1. Germline trimming cut 2 bases from V and 2 bases from J; bases unmatched to any gene: 2. The CDR3 extends over 14 amino acids. CDR1 is SGHTA, CDR2 FQGNSA, per germline. The CDR3 sequence is CASSLSTGQETQYF. The CDR3 DNA reads TGTGCCAGCAGCTTATCGACAGGGCAAGAGACCCAGTACTTC.

This clone appeared once. Here the CDR3 reads CASSLGQGAGLNTEAFF. The CDR3 DNA reads as TGTGCCAGCAGCTTAGGGCAGGGGGCGGGCTTGAACACTGAAGCTTTCTTT. The V call is TRBV7-2, the J call TRBJ1-1; 8 bases match TRBD1. This CDR3 is 17 amino acids long. The trim removed 1 base at V and 0 bases at J, leaving 7 bases unmatched. Germline loops: CDR1 SGHTA, CDR2 FQGNSA.

V gene TRBV5-4 combines with J gene TRBJ2-7; 10 bases are a match to TRBD2. J lost 3 bases, V lost 4 bases, and 7 bases had no gene match. Per the germline V gene, CDR1 is SGHNT and CDR2 is YYREEE (reference sequence). This CDR3 is built from 15 residues. DNA for the CDR3: TGTGCCAGCAGCCCGTCCCTAGCGGGGGACTACGAGCAGTACTTC. Translating it yields CASSPSLAGDYEQYF.

In this sample, this clone turned up a few times. This chain links TRBV14 with TRBJ2-2; D is unclear. CDR3 length equals 15 residues. Germline V CDR1 and CDR2: SGHDN, FVKESK. The ends were cut back, 1 base at V and 8 bases at J, with 14 bases in the middle. CDR3: CASSQVDDIWGELFF. The CDR3 DNA sequence: TGTGCCAGCAGCCAAGTTGACGACATATGGGGGGAGCTGTTTTTT.

As for this clone: Germline and junction disagree at one end, which may indicate a read error. This chain uses TRBV9 with TRBJ1-3; D is possibly TRBD1 (5 bases). In germline, CDR1 is SGDLS, CDR2 YYNGEE. This CDR3 is built from 13 residues. The CDR3 bases are TGTGCCACCAGCACGGGGGCTGGAAACACCATATATTTT. It yields the protein CATSTGAGNTIYF.

The V gene is TRBV2, the J gene TRBJ1-6; D is perhaps TRBD1 (6 bases). V gave up 5 bases and J gave up 3 bases, with 11 bases separating them. Germline CDR1 is SNHLY and CDR2 is FYNNEI. CDR3 length: 15 residues. The CDR3 DNA reads TGTGCCAGCAGTATACAGGGAAACTATAATTCACCCCTCCACTTT. Protein product: CASSIQGNYNSPLHF.

The chain joins TRBV19 to TRBJ1-2; D is unclear. V gave up 5 bases and J gave up 6 bases, with 13 bases separating them. Germline V gene data show CDR1 as LNHDA and CDR2 as SQIVND (reference sequence). The CDR3 loop spans 13 amino acids. DNA for the CDR3: TGTGCCAGTAGTCCCCCTCTTATCCATGGCTACACCTTC. Amino acids: CASSPPLIHGYTF.

The V call is TRBV18, the J call TRBJ1-4; TRBD1 is a possible D gene (6 bases). The germline gives CDR1 KGHSH, CDR2 LQKENI. The length of the CDR3 is 17 residues. The V end was cut by 3 bases, the J end by 0 bases, with 14 bases between. The CDR3 loop is CASSPQTGLATNEKLFF. In DNA, the CDR3 is TGTGCCAGCTCACCCCAGACAGGCCTTGCAACTAATGAAAAACTGTTTTTT.

The chain's CDR3 is CASSLGSQGEGNTIYF. The CDR3 bases are TGTGCCAGCAGCTTAGGCTCACAGGGGGAAGGAAACACCATATATTTT. The chain recombines TRBV11-2 with TRBJ1-3, with 8 bases that match TRBD1. V dropped 1 base and J dropped 4; count of bases not matched to a gene: 6. The CDR3 runs 16 residues. Germline V lookup: CDR1 SGHAT, CDR2 FQNNGV.

This clone was recorded a few times. The V and J genes are TRBV28 and TRBJ1-6; D possibly corresponds to TRBD1 (6 bases). The CDR3 has 14 residues. Germline V gene data show CDR1 as MDHEN and CDR2 as SYDVKM. The V gene lost 7 bases and the J gene lost 6 bases, with 13 bases spanning the gap. The CDR3 reads CASIQGVRNSPLHF. Written as DNA, the CDR3 is TGTGCCAGCATACAGGGTGTTCGTAATTCACCCCTCCACTTT.

The chain uses TRBV12-3 or TRBV12-4 and TRBJ2-5; weak D call: TRBD2 (6 bases). This CDR3 has 13 residues. Trimming left V 5 bases short and J 7 bases short, with 14 bases between. CDR3 amino acids: CASSNSPGRTQYF. CDR3 coding DNA: TGTGCCAGCAGTAATAGCCCCGGGAGGACCCAGTACTTC.

The chain is built from TRBV6-5 and TRBJ1-4; TRBD1 agrees at 9 bases. The CDR3 totals 14 residues. The V and J ends lost 5 bases and 3 bases, in that order; junction bases with no gene match: 1. From germline, CDR1 is MNHEY and CDR2 SVGAGI. This CDR3 is CASSRTGANEKLFF. CDR3 bases: TGTGCCAGCAGTCGGACAGGGGCTAATGAAAAACTGTTTTTT.

This clone was counted once. The chain employs TRBV6-2 or TRBV6-3 and TRBJ1-4; tentatively, D is TRBD1 (5 bases). The length of the CDR3 is 13 residues. Germline CDR1 reads MNHEY; CDR2 reads SVGEGT. Trimming cost V 2 bases and J 8 bases, with 9 bases left between them. The CDR3: CASSYAGNEKLFF. For the CDR3, the DNA is TGTGCCAGCAGTTACGCAGGGAACGAAAAACTGTTTTTT.

A remark on this clone: The same CDR3 is also encoded by other DNA sequences in this sample. The chain links TRBV30 to TRBJ1-6; no clear D. V shed 0 bases and J shed 9 bases, with 6 bases lying between them. The V gene's germline CDR1 is GTSNPN and CDR2 SVGIG (reference sequence). This CDR3 is built from 12 residues. CDR3 region: CAWSVLSSPLHF. The CDR3 DNA reads TGTGCCTGGAGTGTACTTAGTTCACCCCTCCACTTT.

The chain has TRBV28 and TRBJ1-2; 10 nucleotides line up with TRBD1. CDR1 is MDHEN, CDR2 SYDVKM, per germline. Losses at the gene ends were 4 bases for V and 1 base for J; bases not matched to a gene: 12. The length of the CDR3 is 18 residues. Here the CDR3 DNA reads TGTGCCAGCAGTTCTATGCCCGGACGGACAGGGGGTAACTATGGCTACACCTTC. Translated: CASSSMPGRTGGNYGYTF.

This sequence joins TRBV6-1 and TRBJ2-3; TRBD1 might be the D (6 bases). The V gene's germline CDR1 is MNHNS and CDR2 SASEGT. This CDR3 is 17 amino acids long. V gave up 3 bases and J gave up 5 bases, with 21 bases separating them. The CDR3 coding sequence is TGTGCCAGCAGTGACCTTCACAGGGCTGTGGGGAAAGATACGCAGTATTTT. This gives the protein CASSDLHRAVGKDTQYF.

The DNA of the CDR3 is TGCGCCAGCAGTGTCCCAGCCAGGGCAGGGGAGACCCAGTACTTC. This encodes CASSVPARAGETQYF. The V gene is TRBV10-1, the J gene TRBJ2-5, with a weak D call TRBD1 (5 bases). Germline V gene sequence: CDR1 WNHNN, CDR2 SYGVQD (reference sequence). This CDR3 spans 15 amino acids. V gave up 4 bases and J gave up 5 bases, with 17 bases separating them.